Below are 11 T cell receptor beta chains sequenced from a single sample in a study of beta chain features in type 1 diabetes. Expressed TCRB transcripts were sequenced after all isolated RNA was converted to cDNA. Profiling relied on immunoSEQ multiplex PCR, and the TCRdb table lists in-frame clones only, not all of them. The top ten clones hold about 0.02% of a sample with under 450,000 clones, about 15% of them seen once. What was sequenced was naive CD4+ T cells from blood. The receptors here all came from a young woman in good health.

This clone was observed a handful of times. The chain links TRBV6-1 to TRBJ1-5, with D maybe TRBD1 (5 bases). The V gene's germline CDR1 is MNHNS and CDR2 SASEGT. The CDR3 totals 14 residues. Trimming removed 6 bases at V and 2 bases at J, with 11 bases between. In nucleotides, the CDR3 is TGTGCCAGCAGCGAGGTAGGGGGCAATCAGCCCCAGCATTTT. Translation: CASSEVGGNQPQHF.

This clone was observed a handful of times. The chain links TRBV5-6 to TRBJ2-5, with 7 bases matching TRBD1. The CDR3 is 14 amino acids. The germline CDR1 and CDR2 sequences are SGHDT and YYEEEE. J lost 9 bases, V lost 0 bases, and 8 bases had no gene match. CDR3 coding DNA: TGTGCCAGCAGCTTGGCTGGGACAGTGGAGGCCCAGTACTTC. Its translation: CASSLAGTVEAQYF.

The chain recombines TRBV7-2 with TRBJ2-3, with 7 bases matching TRBD2. The junction had 7 bases not matched to a gene; V was cut back by 5 bases and J by 2 bases. The CDR3 is 15 amino acids. The germline gives CDR1 SGHTA, CDR2 FQGNSA. The CDR3 reads CASSPFGLDTDTQYF. The CDR3 nucleotides are TGTGCCAGCAGCCCCTTCGGACTAGACACAGATACGCAGTATTTT.

Only a few counts were recorded for this clone. This chain uses TRBV30 with TRBJ1-4; the match to TRBD1 covers 8 bases. Germline assignment: CDR1 GTSNPN and CDR2 SVGIG (reference sequence). Trimming cost V 0 bases and J 3 bases; bases outside gene matches: 3. CDR3 size: 15 residues. The CDR3 nucleotides are TGTGCCTGGAGTGTACAGGGGGGTCCTAATGAAAAACTGTTTTTT. Its translation is CAWSVQGGPNEKLFF.

The chain recombines TRBV7-9 with TRBJ2-1, with a weak D call TRBD2 (5 bases). V lost 5 bases to trimming and J lost 7 bases, with 12 bases between them. The CDR3 has 13 residues. Germline V CDR1 and CDR2: SEHNR, FQNEAQ (reference sequence). CDR3 sequence (DNA): TGTGCCAGCAGCCTCACCCTAGCAAATGAGCAGTTCTTC. Protein: CASSLTLANEQFF. The full variable domain, with the rest looked up from reference TRBV7-9 and TRBJ2-1, is DTGVSQNPRHKITKRGQNVTFRCDPISEHNRLYWYRQTLGQGPEFLTYFQNEAQLEKSRLLSDRFSAERPKGSFSTLEIQRTEQGDSAMYLCASSLTLANEQFFGPGTRLTVL.

This clone was seen a few times. This sequence joins TRBV27 and TRBJ2-7; TRBD2 matches at 8 bases. The CDR3 covers 16 residues. Trimming took 5 bases from V and 4 from J; bases not matched to a gene: 13. Per the germline V gene, CDR1 is MNHEY and CDR2 is SMNVEV (reference sequence). The CDR3 nucleotides are TGTGCCAGCAGTCCATTGGGGAGCGGGAGTTGGTACGAGCAGTACTTC. Its protein product is CASSPLGSGSWYEQYF.

This clone was seen only a few times. For the CDR3, the DNA is TGCGCCAGCAGCTCGACAGGGGAGAACTATGGCTACACCTTC. Encoded protein: CASSSTGENYGYTF. This chain uses TRBV5-1 with TRBJ1-2; TRBD1 agrees at 8 bases. The junction had 3 bases not matched to a gene; V was cut back by 3 bases and J by 2 bases. Germline V gene data show CDR1 as SGHRS and CDR2 as YFSETQ. This CDR3 is 14 amino acids long.

This clone has a handful of counts. Other DNA sequences in this sample translate to the same CDR3. The V and J genes are TRBV9 and TRBJ2-1; the match to TRBD2 covers 8 bases. The CDR3 loop spans 15 amino acids. V lost 3 bases to trimming and J lost 1 base; unmatched junction nucleotides: 3. Germline-derived CDR1 and CDR2 are SGDLS and YYNGEE. DNA for the CDR3: TGTGCCAGCAGCGGATTAGCGGGGTCCTACAATGAGCAGTTCTTC. This sequence encodes CASSGLAGSYNEQFF.

A few counts support this clone. The sample has other DNA sequences that encode this CDR3 too. The V call is TRBV9, the J call TRBJ2-5; 9 bases are a match to TRBD1. This CDR3 region has 14 residues. J was trimmed by 3 bases and V by 4 bases; bases with no gene match: 4. In germline, CDR1 is SGDLS, CDR2 YYNGEE. The CDR3: CASSPRTGEETQYF. The CDR3, as DNA: TGTGCCAGCAGCCCCCGGACAGGGGAAGAGACCCAGTACTTC. Filled out from reference TRBV9 and TRBJ2-5, the complete variable domain reads DSGVTQTPKHLITATGQRVTLRCSPRSGDLSVYWYQQSLDQGLQFLIQYYNGEERAKGNILERFSAQQFPDLHSELNLSSLELGDSALYFCASSPRTGEETQYFGPGTRLLVL.

This chain uses TRBV29-1 with TRBJ2-1, with D possibly matching TRBD1 (5 bases). Germline V CDR1 and CDR2: SQVTM, ANQGSEA. The length of the CDR3 is 13 residues. The germline V and J ends were trimmed by 6 bases and 2 bases, with 11 bases remaining between them. The CDR3, as DNA: TGCAGCGTCGCACAGGTAACCTACAATGAGCAGTTCTTC. Amino acid sequence: CSVAQVTYNEQFF.

The V and J genes are TRBV6-1 and TRBJ2-1; perhaps TRBD1 as D (6 bases). CDR1 and CDR2 from the germline V gene are MNHNS and SASEGT. The V end lost 4 bases, the J end lost 4 bases, and 14 bases lay between the germline ends. The CDR3 extends over 15 amino acids. The CDR3 is CASSGRQATYNEQFF. CDR3 in DNA: TGTGCCAGCAGTGGACGACAGGCGACTTACAATGAGCAGTTCTTC.